This T cell receptor beta chain was identified during a study of spatial heterogeneity in lung cancer (dated by TCRdb to the late 2010s). In the study overall: More beta-chain than alpha-chain transcripts were consistently detected, likely reflecting higher beta-chain transcript abundance. Both alpha and beta chains were TCR-sequenced in samples taken at surgery, namely 220 tumor regions, 64 matched nontumor lung samples and approximately 51 PBMC samples. Nonsynonymous mutation counts, determined by whole-exome sequencing of tumor tissue, were related to features of the TCR repertoire. The study quantitatively compared TCR alpha and beta repertoires across multiple tumor regions, matched nontumor lung and blood in non-small cell lung cancer. In the raw uncorrected reads, each unique combination of TCR and UMI appeared more than ten times on average.

Libraries were constructed by 5' RACE. The listed sequencing device is NextSeq 500. In the TCR library protocol, a unique molecular identifier was attached to each TCR cDNA molecule so that PCR and sequencing errors could be corrected. The published analysis was carried out like this. TCR identification, UMI-based error correction and CDR3 extraction were all carried out with Decombinator tools. Expanded TCRs were defined as those above a frequency of 2 per 1,000, corresponding to the top 1% of the tumor frequency distribution. Renyi diversity was calculated using the R vegan package after each repertoire was subsampled 100 times to 5,000 TCRs. CDR3 similarity networks were built from amino acid triplet string-kernel similarity, with CDR3s being connected when pairwise similarity was above 0.82. TCRdb passed the public sequencing reads through fastp at Q25 and MiXCR, retaining productive beta sequences. Every distinct CDR3 protein forms one entry, paired with its most common genes and DNA. These V and J calls derive from TCRdb rather than the authors' analysis. This sample holds about 45,000 distinct CDR3 sequences; 12% were observed only once. 35% to 45% of the sample is in the top ten clones.

Beyond this particular receptor, the publication reports: Ubiquitous expanded tumor TCRs were detected in blood more often at tumor resection than at routine follow-up. Additional single-cell paired TCR alpha and beta sequencing was considered necessary to confirm, at a functional level, the hypothesis that regional TCRs recognize regional mutations.

This clonotype was counted between two and nine times. There is no known antigen for this receptor. No base quality information exists; no much larger clone differs at one position. V loses 7 bases, J loses 2 bases, and the germline ends lie 10 bases apart. The CDR3 sequence holds 13 residues, the cysteine and phenylalanine included. CDR3 DNA only is kept here, 39 bases in frame from base 1. Looking up the germline V gene (reference sequence) yields CDR1 SEHNR and CDR2 FQNEAQ. Reading the label with the study, this specimen's time point is: sample taken at primary tumor resection. For TCR sequencing, whole RNA was extracted from tumor and nontumor lung tissue, or from cryopreserved PBMC samples, and no cell sorting was done. Donors were 72 patients with early-stage, untreated non-small cell lung cancer from the lung TRACERx cohort. Only patients with enough RNA available from two or more tumor regions were chosen for TCR sequencing.

The sample was PBMCs, taken at surgery. The TCR was taken from a female donor with early-stage non-small cell lung cancer. The chain couples TRBV7-9 to TRBJ2-3, with the D gene too uncertain to name. The nucleotide sequence is TGTGCCAGCAAGCCAGGCGTCACAGATACGCAGTATTTT. Translated, this is CASKPGVTDTQYF.